This T cell receptor beta chain was profiled in a study of T cell repertoires in cytomegalovirus infection. Study-wide context: Carrying CMV and the relevant HLA type showed in public TCR beta signatures. Notes on the study in general: Cumulative public TCR beta family frequency identified carriers of CMV plus the relevant HLA. Clonotypes of TCR beta that were HLA-C-restricted and CMV-specific dominated the ex vivo response.

A word on this clonotype: The antigen remains undetermined.

Using its own MiXCR run on the reads, TCRdb lists one record per CDR3 protein. In the table there are 250,000 to 300,000 distinct CDR3 sequences, 15% to 20% of which are singletons. V lost 0 bases and J 4 bases, leaving 11 bases between the germline ends. The CDR3 has 15 amino acids. CDR1 and CDR2 (germline): SGHDT, YYEEEE. The clonotype originates from a human donor in good health (CMV status not recorded). Some clones in this sample may be carry-over from other donors' samples. The chain recombines TRBV5-6 with TRBJ1-5, with a tentative D call TRBD1 (6 bases). Sequencing was done on a sample of CD8+ T cells from PBMCs. The CDR3 nucleotides read TGTGCCAGCAGCTTGGGGACAGCGAAGAATCAGCCCCAGCATTTT. Protein: CASSLGTAKNQPQHF.